This T cell receptor (beta chain) was sequenced in a study of regulatory T cells in long-lasting Graves disease. Study-wide points: Possibly, too few samples lowered accuracy. Preferential use of TRBV28, TRBJ1-2 and TRBJ2-5 was seen in persistent disease.

According to the study, TCR beta libraries were built with iRepertoire HTBI primers and CDR3-region Arm-PCR. Using its own MiXCR run on the multiplex PCR reads, TCRdb lists one record per CDR3 protein. Here the sample spans almost 350,000 distinct CDR3 sequences, about 19% being singletons. This clonotype was observed many times. No antigen is known for it. Germline assignment: CDR1 GTSNPN and CDR2 SVGIG (reference sequence). V shed 2 bases and J 6 bases; nucleotides not matched to a gene: 9. This CDR3 region has 14 residues. Sample time point: persistent/refractory GD, antithyroid drugs over 5 years with positive TRAb. Extracted PBMC RNA gave rise to the TCR library.

Source: peripheral blood mononuclear cells (PBMCs), taken when the disease was refractory, from a patient treated with antithyroid drugs. The chain is built from TRBV30 and TRBJ2-5, with 7 bases aligning to TRBD2. This sequence originates from a female donor with Graves disease. This chain's CDR3 is CAWSRGGSRQTQYF. The CDR3 nucleotides read TGTGCCTGGAGTCGGGGCGGGAGTAGGCAGACCCAGTACTTC.